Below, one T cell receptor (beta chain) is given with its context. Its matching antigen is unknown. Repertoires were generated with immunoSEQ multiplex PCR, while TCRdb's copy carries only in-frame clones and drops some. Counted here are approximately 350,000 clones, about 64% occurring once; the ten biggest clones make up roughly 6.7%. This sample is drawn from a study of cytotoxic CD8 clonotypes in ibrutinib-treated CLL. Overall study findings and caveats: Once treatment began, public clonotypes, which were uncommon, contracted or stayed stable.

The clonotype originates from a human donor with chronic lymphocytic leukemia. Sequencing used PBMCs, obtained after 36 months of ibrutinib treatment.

The CDR3 is CASSVNGGSGQETQYF. The CDR3 DNA is TGTGCCAGCAGCGTCAATGGGGGTAGCGGCCAAGAGACCCAGTACTTC. V usage is TRBV7-6 and J usage is TRBJ2-5, with D tentatively TRBD2 (6 bases). Germline values: CDR1 SGHVS, CDR2 FNYEAQ. The CDR3 length is 16 residues. V lost 5 bases and J 1 base, leaving 17 bases between the germline ends.